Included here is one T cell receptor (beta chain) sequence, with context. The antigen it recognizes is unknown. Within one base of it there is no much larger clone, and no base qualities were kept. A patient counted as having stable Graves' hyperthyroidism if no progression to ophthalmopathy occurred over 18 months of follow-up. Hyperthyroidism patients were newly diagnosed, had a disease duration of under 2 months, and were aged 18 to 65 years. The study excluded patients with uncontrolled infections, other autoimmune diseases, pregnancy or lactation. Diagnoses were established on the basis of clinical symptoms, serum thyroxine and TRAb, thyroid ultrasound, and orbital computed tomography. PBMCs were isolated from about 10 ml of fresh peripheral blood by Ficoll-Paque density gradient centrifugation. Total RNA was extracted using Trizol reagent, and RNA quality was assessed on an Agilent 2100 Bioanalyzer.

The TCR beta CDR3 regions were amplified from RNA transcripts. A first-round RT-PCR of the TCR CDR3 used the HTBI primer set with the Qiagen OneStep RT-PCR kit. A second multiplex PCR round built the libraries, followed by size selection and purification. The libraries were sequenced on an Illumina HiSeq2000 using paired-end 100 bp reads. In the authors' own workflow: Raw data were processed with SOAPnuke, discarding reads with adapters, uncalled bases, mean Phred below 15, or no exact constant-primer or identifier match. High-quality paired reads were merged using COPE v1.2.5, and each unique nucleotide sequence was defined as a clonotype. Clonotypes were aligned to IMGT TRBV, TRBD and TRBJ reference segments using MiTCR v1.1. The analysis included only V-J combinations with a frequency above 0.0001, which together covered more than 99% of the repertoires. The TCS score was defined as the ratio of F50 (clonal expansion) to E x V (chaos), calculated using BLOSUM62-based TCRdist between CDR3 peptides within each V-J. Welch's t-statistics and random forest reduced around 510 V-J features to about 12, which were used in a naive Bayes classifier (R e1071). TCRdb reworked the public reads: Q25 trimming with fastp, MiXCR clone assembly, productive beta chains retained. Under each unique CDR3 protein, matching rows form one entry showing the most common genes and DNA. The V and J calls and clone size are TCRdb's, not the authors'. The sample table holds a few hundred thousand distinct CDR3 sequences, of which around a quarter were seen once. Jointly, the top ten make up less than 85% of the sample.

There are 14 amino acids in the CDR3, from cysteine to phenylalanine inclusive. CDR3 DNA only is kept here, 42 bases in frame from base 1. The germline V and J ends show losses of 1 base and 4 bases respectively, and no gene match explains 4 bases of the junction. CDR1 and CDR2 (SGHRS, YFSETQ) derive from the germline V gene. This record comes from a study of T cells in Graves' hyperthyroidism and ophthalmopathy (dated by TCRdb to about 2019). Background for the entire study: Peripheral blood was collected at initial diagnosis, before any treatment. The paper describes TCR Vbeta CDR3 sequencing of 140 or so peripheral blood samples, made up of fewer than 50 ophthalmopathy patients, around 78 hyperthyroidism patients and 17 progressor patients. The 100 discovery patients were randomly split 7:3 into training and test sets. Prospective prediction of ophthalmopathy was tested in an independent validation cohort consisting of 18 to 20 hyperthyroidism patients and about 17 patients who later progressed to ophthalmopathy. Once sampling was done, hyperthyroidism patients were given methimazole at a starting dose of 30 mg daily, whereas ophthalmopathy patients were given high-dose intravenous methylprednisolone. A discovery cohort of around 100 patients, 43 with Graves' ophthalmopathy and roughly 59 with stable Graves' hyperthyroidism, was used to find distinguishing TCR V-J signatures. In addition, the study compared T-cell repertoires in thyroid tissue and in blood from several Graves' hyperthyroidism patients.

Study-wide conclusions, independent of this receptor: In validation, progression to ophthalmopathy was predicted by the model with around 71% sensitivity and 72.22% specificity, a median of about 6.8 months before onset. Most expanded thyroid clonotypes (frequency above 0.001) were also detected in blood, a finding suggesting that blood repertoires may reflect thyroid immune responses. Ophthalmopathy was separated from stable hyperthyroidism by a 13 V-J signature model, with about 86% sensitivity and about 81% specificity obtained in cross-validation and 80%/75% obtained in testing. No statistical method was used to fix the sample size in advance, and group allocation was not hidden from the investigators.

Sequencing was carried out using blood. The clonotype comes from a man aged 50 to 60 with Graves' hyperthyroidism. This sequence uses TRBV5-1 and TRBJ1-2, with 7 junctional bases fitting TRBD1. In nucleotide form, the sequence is TGCGCCAGCAGCTTGAGGGACAGCACCTATGGCTACACCTTC. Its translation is CASSLRDSTYGYTF.